The entry below describes one TCR beta chain. Its antigen is still unknown. This sample is part of a study of PD-1 blockade in classical Hodgkin lymphoma. Study-wide points: Healthy donors were reported to have higher baseline TCR diversity than newly diagnosed patients. Repertoire difference causes, possibly disease activity or prior therapy, remain undefined.

Profiling relied on immunoSEQ multiplex PCR, and the TCRdb table lists in-frame clones only, not all of them. In the table there are around 29,000 clones, 80% to 90% of which are singletons. Time point described: newly diagnosed, previously untreated cHL patient sample. Purified CD4+ T cells were obtained from thawed PBMCs through magnetic negative selection. Newly diagnosed, untreated classical Hodgkin lymphoma PBMCs served as comparison. The clonotype was recovered from a human donor with classical Hodgkin lymphoma. What was sequenced was CD4+ T cells from blood.

The DNA of the CDR3 is TGTGCCAGCAGTCGACAGGGGCCCCAGCATTTT. Its translation: CASSRQGPQHF. The rearrangement links TRBV7-9 to TRBJ1-5, with 7 bases lining up with TRBD1. The junction had 2 bases not matched to a gene; V was cut back by 6 bases and J by 9 bases. The germline CDR1 and CDR2 sequences are SEHNR and FQNEAQ (reference sequence). The CDR3 contains 11 residues.